The table lists the clone carrying this T cell receptor (beta chain) with many counts. Unique molecular identifiers tagged the TCRbeta library. TCRdb redid the calling of the PCR reads with MiXCR, one entry per CDR3 protein. Of 400,000 to 500,000 distinct CDR3 sequences listed, roughly 11% are singletons. The data were taken from a study of T-cell reconstitution after alpha-beta-depleted transplantation in children. The material sequenced was PBMCs from the stem cell graft donor, taken from the stem cell graft. This TCR was recovered from a human donor who donated a stem cell graft to a child with acute myeloid leukemia.

The CDR3 coding sequence is TGTGCCAGCAGCGTGGGACAGCAGAACACTGAAGCTTTCTTT. As protein: CASSVGQQNTEAFF. The chain couples TRBV7-9 to TRBJ1-1; TRBD1 agrees at 7 bases. Germline CDR1 reads SEHNR; CDR2 reads FQNEAQ (reference sequence). The CDR3 length is 14 residues. The junction had 4 bases not matched to a gene; V was cut back by 5 bases and J by 1 base.